The 30 T cell receptor beta chains below were found in one sample sequenced in a study of cytomegalovirus exposure and HLA in healthy donors. 60 Vbeta and 13 Jbeta primers were used in PCR. The assay was immunoSEQ multiplex PCR, and TCRdb's table has in-frame clones only and misses some. The sample includes approximately 80,000 clones, just under 80% of them seen just once. Sequenced material: PBMCs. Receptors were obtained from a male donor in good health and CMV-seropositive.

This clone has only a few counts. The V gene is TRBV27, the J gene TRBJ1-5; D might be TRBD1 (6 bases). Germline V gene sequence: CDR1 MNHEY, CDR2 SMNVEV (reference sequence). V lost 6 bases and J lost 7, with 13 bases in between. The CDR3 spans 13 residues. The CDR3 is CASRQGRGQPQHF. Written as DNA, the CDR3 is TGTGCCAGCAGGCAGGGGCGCGGGCAGCCCCAGCATTTT.

The gene calls are TRBV5-1 and TRBJ2-5; TRBD1 is a possible D gene (5 bases). V lost 0 bases and J lost 1, with 13 bases in between. The germline CDR1 and CDR2 sequences are SGHRS and YFSETQ. The CDR3 extends over 16 amino acids. The CDR3 coding sequence is TGCGCCAGCAGCTTGGCCCCCACGCAGGGCCAAGAGACCCAGTACTTC. It yields the protein CASSLAPTQGQETQYF.

The chain employs TRBV6-1 and TRBJ2-5, with TRBD2 identical over 7 bases. Germline CDR1 and CDR2: MNHNS and SASEGT. This CDR3 is built from 13 residues. J gave up 6 bases and V 6 bases, and 7 bases lay outside the gene matches. The CDR3, as DNA: TGTGCCAGCAGCACAACTAGCGCACAGACCCAGTACTTC. Protein sequence: CASSTTSAQTQYF.

The rearrangement joins TRBV28 to TRBJ2-1, with TRBD2 matching 7 bases. V dropped 4 bases and J dropped 3; count of bases not matched to a gene: 3. The CDR3 length is 14 residues. CDR1 and CDR2 from the germline V gene are MDHEN and SYDVKM. Here the CDR3 reads CASSSAGDYNEQFF. CDR3 nucleotide sequence: TGTGCCAGCAGTTCGGCGGGAGACTACAATGAGCAGTTCTTC.

This clone was seen once. The chain has TRBV28 and TRBJ2-1, with 7 bases that match TRBD1. The CDR3 consists of 18 residues. V lost 1 base and J lost 0; bases outside the gene matches: 9. Per the germline V gene, CDR1 is MDHEN and CDR2 is SYDVKM. The CDR3 region has the DNA TGTGCCAGCAGTTTATATATTGGGACAGTAAGCTCCTACAATGAGCAGTTCTTC. Amino acid sequence: CASSLYIGTVSSYNEQFF.

The chain carries TRBV15 and TRBJ2-2, with TRBD2 matching over 11 bases. Germline values: CDR1 LNHNV, CDR2 YYDKDF (reference sequence). The V gene end was trimmed by 2 bases and the J gene end by 0 bases; junction bases not matched to a gene: 2. The CDR3 has 17 residues. As DNA, the CDR3 is TGTGCCACCAGCAGACTAGCGGGAGGCCCGAACACCGGGGAGCTGTTTTTT. It yields the protein CATSRLAGGPNTGELFF.

This clone was observed a single time. This chain links TRBV10-3 with TRBJ2-3; 11 bases agree with TRBD1. Per the germline V gene, CDR1 is ENHRY and CDR2 is SYGVKD. Trimming at V came to 6 bases and at J to 6 bases, leaving 5 bases not matched to a gene. The CDR3 loop spans 14 amino acids. Here the CDR3 reads CAIRRDRGFDTQYF. The DNA of the CDR3 is TGTGCCATCAGAAGGGACAGGGGGTTCGATACGCAGTATTTT.

CDR3 region: CASSGLAGGPETQYF. The CDR3 region has the DNA TGTGCCAGCAGTGGACTAGCGGGAGGGCCAGAGACCCAGTACTTC. This rearrangement joins TRBV6-1 to TRBJ2-5; TRBD2 matches at 14 bases. This CDR3 has 15 residues. CDR1 is MNHNS, CDR2 SASEGT, per germline. The ends lost 4 bases at V and 4 bases at J; junction bases unmatched: 2.

The rearrangement joins TRBV28 to TRBJ2-1; no definite D call. Germline V gives CDR1 MDHEN, CDR2 SYDVKM. CDR3 length equals 11 residues. Trimming removed 10 bases from V and 10 bases from J, with 14 bases in between. The CDR3 region is CATTRSSEQFF. The CDR3 nucleotides are TGTGCCACCACGCGGAGCTCGGAGCAGTTCTTC.

V usage is TRBV29-1 and J usage is TRBJ2-1, with 8 bases aligning to TRBD2. The CDR3 is 13 residues long. The V gene end was trimmed by 7 bases and the J gene end by 10 bases; junction bases not matched to a gene: 12. Germline V gives CDR1 SQVTM, CDR2 ANQGSEA. The CDR3 sequence: CSAGVLAGNEQFF. CDR3 coding DNA: TGCAGCGCTGGAGTTCTAGCGGGCAACGAGCAGTTCTTC.

This chain connects TRBV29-1 to TRBJ1-5; 8 bases line up with TRBD1. With V trimmed by 4 bases and J by 5 bases, 7 bases remained unmatched. Germline V gene sequence: CDR1 SQVTM, CDR2 ANQGSEA. The CDR3 runs 14 residues. CDR3 in amino acids: CSVVVGQGHQPQHF. CDR3 nucleotides: TGCAGCGTTGTAGTTGGACAGGGTCATCAGCCCCAGCATTTT.

This rearrangement joins TRBV7-6 to TRBJ1-4; 10 bases map to TRBD1. CDR1 and CDR2 from the germline V gene are SGHVS and FNYEAQ. CDR3 length: 16 residues. The trim removed 5 bases at V and 10 bases at J, leaving 13 bases unmatched. The CDR3: CASSPSVGTGVVKLFF. The CDR3 DNA sequence: TGTGCCAGCAGCCCATCCGTCGGGACAGGGGTTGTAAAACTGTTTTTT.

V gene TRBV11-3 combines with J gene TRBJ2-1, with 14 bases matching TRBD2. The CDR3 sequence is 16 residues long. Germline CDR1 is SGHNT and CDR2 is YENEEA. After removal of 5 bases from V and 9 bases from J, the junction contained 9 bases not matched to a gene. The CDR3 region has the DNA TGTGCCAGCAGCCCTAGACTAGCGGGAGGGCCTATTGAGCAGTTCTTC. Protein sequence: CASSPRLAGGPIEQFF.

Turning to this clone: A junction end diverges from the germline sequence, so it may reflect a read error. V gene TRBV14 combines with J gene TRBJ2-6; a possible D gene is TRBD2 (5 bases). Germline CDR1 reads SGHDN; CDR2 reads FVKESK. There are 17 residues in the CDR3. Here the CDR3 reads CASSKDIGRAGANVLTF. The CDR3, as DNA: TGTGCCAGCAGCAAAGATATTGGGCGGGCTGGGGCCAACGTCCTGACTTTC.

This chain links TRBV5-1 with TRBJ2-1; TRBD2 aligns across 10 bases. The CDR3 runs to 15 residues. Trimming cost V 1 base and J 8 bases; bases outside gene matches: 6. Germline-derived CDR1 and CDR2 are SGHRS and YFSETQ. The CDR3 DNA is TGCGCCAGCAGCTTGACGACTAGCGGGTTCTATGAGCAGTTCTTC. Residues: CASSLTTSGFYEQFF. Full variable domain (missing parts from reference TRBV5-1 and TRBJ2-1): KAGVTQTPRYLIKTRGQQVTLSCSPISGHRSVSWYQQTPGQGLQFLFEYFSETQRNKGNFPGRFSGRQFSNSRSEMNVSTLELGDSALYLCASSLTTSGFYEQFFGPGTRLTVL.

The chain combines TRBV10-3 with TRBJ2-2, with 9 bases matching TRBD2. Germline-derived CDR1 and CDR2 are ENHRY and SYGVKD. V was pared by 6 bases and J by 0 bases, with 11 bases of the junction left unmatched. The CDR3 is 18 amino acids. The CDR3 loop is CAISPVQREDANTGELFF. CDR3 bases: TGTGCCATCAGCCCGGTTCAGCGGGAGGACGCGAACACCGGGGAGCTGTTTTTT.

V gene TRBV29-1 combines with J gene TRBJ2-5, with TRBD1 matching over 10 bases. The end of the DNA fits TRBJ2-7 better, so the J call may be wrong. The CDR3 totals 13 residues. Per germline, CDR1 SQVTM and CDR2 ANQGSEA. The CDR3 here is CSVGQGENHEQYF. CDR3 sequence (DNA): TGCAGCGTCGGACAGGGGGAGAATCACGAGCAGTACTTC.

This chain uses TRBV6-1 with TRBJ2-1; 7 positions match TRBD2. CDR1 and CDR2 (germline): MNHNS, SASEGT. The CDR3 has 18 residues. V shed 4 bases and J 0 bases; nucleotides not matched to a gene: 12. This CDR3 reads CASSVRVLAVSSYNEQFF. The CDR3 nucleotides read TGTGCCAGCAGTGTCAGAGTTCTAGCGGTAAGCTCCTACAATGAGCAGTTCTTC.

The chain has TRBV29-1 and TRBJ2-5, with 10 bases identical to TRBD1. Germline loops: CDR1 SQVTM, CDR2 ANQGSEA. This CDR3 region has 12 residues. With 7 bases clipped from V and 5 bases from J, the junction kept 4 bases outside the gene matches. CDR3 loop: CSADRGAETQYF. The CDR3 DNA reads as TGCAGCGCGGACAGGGGGGCCGAGACCCAGTACTTC.

The rearrangement joins TRBV7-2 to TRBJ2-7; D unclear. The CDR3 sequence is 12 residues long. Trimming shortened V by 5 bases and J by 2 bases, and 7 bases separated the two germline ends. Per germline, CDR1 SGHTA and CDR2 FQGNSA. Written as DNA, the CDR3 is TGTGCCAGCAGCCCGTATCCCTACGAGCAGTACTTC. Its protein is CASSPYPYEQYF.

The chain carries TRBV4-1 and TRBJ2-1, with 7 bases that match TRBD2. Germline-derived CDR1 and CDR2 are MGHRA and YSYEKL. V shed 4 bases, J shed 0 bases, and the junction held 9 bases outside the gene matches. This CDR3 region has 17 residues. The CDR3 sequence is CASSLVAGVSSYNEQFF. DNA of the CDR3: TGCGCCAGCAGCCTGGTTGCGGGAGTAAGCTCCTACAATGAGCAGTTCTTC.

The genes are TRBV29-1 and TRBJ2-7, with D tentatively TRBD2 (5 bases). The germline gives CDR1 SQVTM, CDR2 ANQGSEA. The CDR3 is 13 residues long. V was pared by 1 base and J by 0 bases, with 7 bases between. The DNA of the CDR3 is TGCAGCGTTGAAGGAGGGTACTCCTACGAGCAGTACTTC. It translates to CSVEGGYSYEQYF.

This clone has only a few counts. This chain links TRBV10-2 with TRBJ2-7, with TRBD2 identical over 14 bases. Germline V gene data show CDR1 as WSHSY and CDR2 as SAAADI. This CDR3 is 18 amino acids long. Trimming removed 4 bases from V and 7 bases from J; junction bases left unmatched: 15. DNA for the CDR3: TGCGCCAGCAGTGCCCTACGGACTAGCGGGAGGCTTCTTATTGAGCAGTACTTC. Amino acids: CASSALRTSGRLLIEQYF.

This chain connects TRBV7-6 to TRBJ2-2, with 16 nucleotides matching TRBD2. Germline CDR1 reads SGHVS; CDR2 reads FNYEAQ. The length of the CDR3 is 18 residues. Trimming at V came to 7 bases and at J to 4 bases, leaving 9 bases not matched to a gene. Here the CDR3 DNA reads TGTGCCAGCACCCCGGGACTAGCGGGAGGGCGTGGCACCGGGGAGCTGTTTTTT. Its translation is CASTPGLAGGRGTGELFF.

This clone was counted only a few times. The V call is TRBV7-3, the J call TRBJ1-1; TRBD1 might be the D (6 bases). CDR1 and CDR2 (germline): SGHTA, FQGTGA. The CDR3 is 14 residues long. V was shortened by 5 bases and J by 0 bases, with 10 bases between the two germline ends. CDR3 bases: TGTGCCAGCAGCCTCCAGGGGATGAACACTGAAGCTTTCTTT. This gives the protein CASSLQGMNTEAFF.

This clone was seen a single time. The CDR3 reads CASSQEVASGRSTQYF. For the CDR3, the DNA is TGTGCCAGCAGCCAAGAGGTCGCTAGCGGGAGGAGTACGCAGTATTTT. This chain connects TRBV4-2 to TRBJ2-3; 11 bases agree with TRBD2. Trimming at V came to 0 bases and at J to 8 bases, leaving 7 bases not matched to a gene. In germline, CDR1 is LGHNA, CDR2 YNFKEQ. The CDR3 length is 16 residues.

V gene TRBV5-8 combines with J gene TRBJ2-1; 7 nucleotides match TRBD1. This CDR3 has 14 residues. Germline V gene data show CDR1 as SGHTS and CDR2 as YDEGEE. V gave up 0 bases and J gave up 9 bases; unmatched junction bases: 6. Written as DNA, the CDR3 is TGTGCCAGCAGCTTGGCGACAGGGTGGGCTGAGCAGTTCTTC. Encoded protein: CASSLATGWAEQFF. Looking up the rest from reference TRBV5-8 and TRBJ2-1 gives the full variable domain: EAGVTQSPTHLIKTRGQQATLRCSPISGHTSVYWYQQALGLGLQFLLWYDEGEERNRGNFPPRFSGRQFPNYSSELNVNALELEDSALYLCASSLATGWAEQFFGPGTRLTVL.

The V gene is TRBV7-9, the J gene TRBJ2-7; 8 bases line up with TRBD1. This CDR3 contains 15 residues. The ends lost 4 bases at V and 3 bases at J; junction bases unmatched: 8. Germline CDR1 SEHNR, CDR2 FQNEAQ (reference sequence). In nucleotides, the CDR3 is TGTGCCAGCAGCTCCGTGAGGGACAGGTTCTACGAGCAGTACTTC. It translates to CASSSVRDRFYEQYF.

This clone was seen a handful of times. The chain joins TRBV7-9 to TRBJ2-7; maybe TRBD1 (6 bases). CDR1 is SEHNR, CDR2 FQNEAQ, per germline (reference sequence). The V gene lost 5 bases and the J gene lost 4 bases, with 9 bases spanning the gap. The CDR3 consists of 12 residues. For the CDR3, the DNA is TGTGCCAGCAGCCGAGACAGGTACGAGCAGTACTTC. It translates to CASSRDRYEQYF.

The gene calls are TRBV19 and TRBJ2-2; TRBD1 is a possible D gene (6 bases). This CDR3 spans 14 amino acids. CDR1 and CDR2 (germline): LNHDA, SQIVND (reference sequence). Deletions cut 11 bases from V and 5 bases from J, with 18 bases between. For the CDR3, the DNA is TGTGCCCGGACAGTTTTTTGGATTACCGGGGAGCTGTTTTTT. Protein: CARTVFWITGELFF.